The 22 T cell receptor beta chains reported below all come from one sample, sequenced in a study of type 1 regulatory T cells. TCRdb re-derived calls from the reads in MiXCR, one entry per CDR3 protein. In the table there are about 97,000 distinct CDR3 sequences, around a third of which are singletons. Sequences were obtained from CD4+ T cells, either the whole sample or a sorted fraction (not recorded which). These receptors were taken from a human donor in good health.

The V call is TRBV14, the J call TRBJ2-7; TRBD1 matches 8 bases. Germline-derived CDR1 and CDR2 are SGHDN and FVKESK. The CDR3 contains 13 residues. V lost 6 bases and J lost 3; bases outside the gene matches: 4. CDR3 amino acids: CASRRTGSYEQYF. CDR3 DNA sequence: TGTGCCAGCAGACGGACAGGGAGCTACGAGCAGTACTTC.

This clonotype was seen a few times. The chain uses TRBV19 and TRBJ2-1; D not resolved. Germline CDR1 reads LNHDA; CDR2 reads SQIVND (reference sequence). Deletions cut 1 base from V and 10 bases from J, with 5 bases between. The CDR3 loop spans 11 amino acids. DNA of the CDR3: TGTGCCAGTAGTATAGCGTACGAGCAGTTCTTC. Residues: CASSIAYEQFF.

The V call is TRBV29-1, the J call TRBJ2-7; tentative D call: TRBD2 (6 bases). The V and J ends lost 2 bases and 3 bases respectively, with 11 bases between them. This CDR3 region has 13 residues. Germline loops: CDR1 SQVTM, CDR2 ANQGSEA. CDR3 region: CSVESGGLYEQYF. CDR3 DNA sequence: TGCAGCGTTGAATCCGGGGGTCTCTACGAGCAGTACTTC.

This chain links TRBV12-3 or TRBV12-4 with TRBJ1-6; D perhaps matches TRBD1 (6 bases). V gave up 7 bases and J gave up 7 bases, with 17 bases separating them. This CDR3 has 15 residues. The CDR3: CASTLVGQGNSPLHF. The CDR3 DNA follows: TGTGCCAGCACCCTTGTGGGACAAGGAAATTCACCCCTCCACTTT.

This rearrangement joins TRBV5-6 to TRBJ1-6, with D hard to call. The germline V gene encodes CDR1 SGHDT and CDR2 YYEEEE. The V end lost 3 bases, the J end lost 7 bases, and 11 bases lay between the germline ends. The length of the CDR3 is 14 residues. The CDR3 here is CASSYERKNSPLHF. DNA for the CDR3: TGTGCCAGCAGCTATGAGAGAAAGAATTCACCCCTCCACTTT.

The V call is TRBV7-2, the J call TRBJ2-7; D may match TRBD1 or TRBD2 (5 bases each). CDR3 length: 15 residues. Trimming pared 1 base from V and 3 bases from J, leaving 13 bases between. Germline V CDR1 and CDR2: SGHTA, FQGNSA. As DNA, the CDR3 is TGTGCCAGCAGCTTAGAAGGGACGGTTAACTACGAGCAGTACTTC. Translating gives CASSLEGTVNYEQYF.

The chain couples TRBV11-2 to TRBJ2-5, with D perhaps TRBD1 or TRBD2 (5 bases each). Germline V gene lookup returns CDR1 SGHAT and CDR2 FQNNGV. V shed 5 bases and J shed 1 base, with 14 bases lying between them. The CDR3 is made up of 15 amino acids. CDR3 coding DNA: TGTGCCAGCAGCCCCCGAGGGGAGAGCCAAGAGACCCAGTACTTC. It is translated as CASSPRGESQETQYF.

This clonotype turned up a few times. The chain joins TRBV4-2 to TRBJ2-1; D remains ambiguous. The V and J ends lost 0 bases and 5 bases respectively, with 8 bases between them. Germline assignment: CDR1 LGHNA and CDR2 YNFKEQ. This CDR3 comprises 14 residues. CDR3 bases: TGTGCCAGCAGCCAAGATTTAGGGAACAATGAGCAGTTCTTC. Protein: CASSQDLGNNEQFF.

This clonotype was observed a few times. The CDR3 DNA sequence: TGTGCCAGCCGGGACAGAGGAAACACCATATATTTT. Translated: CASRDRGNTIYF. The chain is built from TRBV2 and TRBJ1-3; 7 bases line up with TRBD1. V was clipped by 8 bases and J by 4 bases; unmatched bases: 2. Germline V gene lookup returns CDR1 SNHLY and CDR2 FYNNEI. The CDR3 sequence is 12 residues long.

The chain uses TRBV5-4 and TRBJ1-4, with 8 bases aligning to TRBD1. After removal of 4 bases from V and 7 bases from J, the junction contained 9 bases not matched to a gene. Germline V gene sequence: CDR1 SGHNT, CDR2 YYREEE (reference sequence). The CDR3 runs to 15 residues. The CDR3 sequence: CASSVRQGSGEKLFF. CDR3 in DNA: TGTGCCAGCAGCGTTCGACAGGGGTCCGGTGAAAAACTGTTTTTT.

The J gene is TRBJ2-7, the V gene TRBV7-8, with 7 bases identical to TRBD1. The CDR3 runs 15 residues. Trimming at V came to 6 bases and at J to 0 bases, leaving 8 bases not matched to a gene. CDR1 and CDR2 from the germline V gene are SGHVS and FQNEAQ. The CDR3 here is CASRMRRDSSYEQYF. The CDR3, as DNA: TGTGCCAGCAGAATGAGACGGGACAGCTCCTACGAGCAGTACTTC.

The chain combines TRBV6-2 or TRBV6-3 with TRBJ2-6, with D perhaps matching TRBD2 (5 bases). The CDR3 extends over 18 amino acids. CDR1 MNHEY and CDR2 SVGEGT come from the germline V gene. The V gene lost 5 bases and the J gene lost 3 bases, with 20 bases spanning the gap. The CDR3 spells CASSTLSRTSSGANVLTF. The CDR3 nucleotides read TGTGCCAGCAGTACGCTTAGCAGGACTTCTAGTGGGGCCAACGTCCTGACTTTC.

The chain is built from TRBV19 and TRBJ1-4; TRBD1 agrees at 7 bases. The V and J ends lost 10 bases and 3 bases, in that order; junction bases with no gene match: 8. CDR1 is LNHDA, CDR2 SQIVND, per germline (reference sequence). This CDR3 is built from 14 residues. CDR3 bases: TGTGCCACCGCCTGGGGGACAGCTAATGAAAAACTGTTTTTT. This codes for CATAWGTANEKLFF.

This clonotype was seen only a few times. The rearrangement uses TRBV3-1 and TRBJ2-1; D gene uncertain. This CDR3 contains 15 residues. The germline V gene encodes CDR1 LGHDT and CDR2 YNNKEL (reference sequence). V gave up 4 bases and J gave up 0 bases, with 10 bases separating them. The CDR3 protein is CASSPQLISYNEQFF. CDR3 coding DNA: TGTGCCAGCAGCCCCCAGCTCATCTCCTACAATGAGCAGTTCTTC.

This clonotype was seen only a few times. The chain is built from TRBV30 and TRBJ2-5; no clear D gene. The CDR3 has 14 residues. Germline-derived CDR1 and CDR2 are GTSNPN and SVGIG (reference sequence). V was cut by 3 bases and J by 1 base, with 12 bases left in between. DNA of the CDR3: TGTGCCTGGAGAGGTGACTTGAGCCAAGAGACCCAGTACTTC. Encoded protein: CAWRGDLSQETQYF.

This clonotype has more than one count but fewer than ten. This CDR3 reads CASSLAPGLAGSAYEQYF. The CDR3 DNA is TGTGCCAGCAGCTTAGCGCCGGGACTAGCGGGATCGGCCTACGAGCAGTACTTC. This rearrangement joins TRBV7-6 to TRBJ2-7, with 13 bases that match TRBD2. The CDR3 has 18 residues. Trimming took 0 bases from V and 2 from J; bases not matched to a gene: 7. CDR1 and CDR2 (germline): SGHVS, FNYEAQ.

This clonotype occurred a few times. This chain connects TRBV9 to TRBJ1-3; D is unclear. Trimming shortened V by 0 bases and J by 0 bases, and 13 bases separated the two germline ends. CDR1 is SGDLS and CDR2 is YYNGEE in the germline V gene. The CDR3 runs to 17 residues. CDR3 residues: CASSVASRVSSGNTIYF. CDR3 bases: TGTGCCAGCAGCGTAGCTAGCCGAGTCAGCTCTGGAAACACCATATATTTT.

Here the CDR3 reads CASSERQGRNSPLHF. CDR3 coding DNA: TGTGCCAGCAGCGAAAGACAGGGGCGGAATTCACCCCTCCACTTT. V gene TRBV5-4 combines with J gene TRBJ1-6, with 8 bases matching TRBD1. Per germline, CDR1 SGHNT and CDR2 YYREEE (reference sequence). CDR3 length: 15 residues. Trimming took 4 bases from V and 7 from J; bases not matched to a gene: 7. The full variable domain, with the rest looked up from reference TRBV5-4 and TRBJ1-6, is ETGVTQSPTHLIKTRGQQVTLRCSSQSGHNTVSWYQQALGQGPQFIFQYYREEENGRGNFPPRFSGLQFPNYSSELNVNALELDDSALYLCASSERQGRNSPLHFGNGTRLTVT.

The chain links TRBV6-2 or TRBV6-3 to TRBJ2-3; the D is unclear. The V end lost 5 bases, the J end lost 2 bases, and 17 bases lay between the germline ends. The CDR3 has 16 amino acids. CDR1 is MNHEY and CDR2 is SVGEGT in the germline V gene. This CDR3 reads CASSRSDTYITDTQYF. CDR3 nucleotides: TGTGCCAGCAGTAGGAGCGACACCTATATCACAGATACGCAGTATTTT.

The chain combines TRBV24-1 with TRBJ2-2; the D is unclear. V lost 11 bases to trimming and J lost 5 bases, with 11 bases between them. The CDR3 has 12 amino acids. CDR1 is KGHDR, CDR2 SFDVKD, per germline. CDR3 nucleotides: TGTGCCAGTAGTCCGCTTACCGGGGAGCTGTTTTTT. It codes for CASSPLTGELFF.

The chain employs TRBV27 and TRBJ1-4; TRBD1 matches 8 bases. The CDR3 is 14 residues long. V gave up 4 bases and J gave up 8 bases; unmatched junction bases: 6. Germline V lookup: CDR1 MNHEY, CDR2 SMNVEV (reference sequence). This CDR3 reads CASSSLNRGEKLFF. Here the CDR3 DNA reads TGTGCCAGCAGTTCCCTGAACAGGGGGGAAAAACTGTTTTTT.

The chain is built from TRBV7-2 and TRBJ2-1; D gene unclear. V was clipped by 0 bases and J by 7 bases, with 13 bases between them. The CDR3 sequence is 15 residues long. The germline V gene encodes CDR1 SGHTA and CDR2 FQGNSA. For the CDR3, the DNA is TGTGCCAGCAGCTTAGCTTCGCGGATGGGGAATGAGCAGTTCTTC. It is translated as CASSLASRMGNEQFF.